These 25 T cell receptor beta chains originate from one sample sequenced in a study of blood T cells in healthy people across ages. A second PCR, run for about 7 to 12 cycles, used a sample-barcoded 5' primer plus a J-beta primer mix. TCRdb itself ran the 5' RACE reads through MiXCR, one entry per CDR3 protein. The sample carries around 1,500,000 distinct CDR3 sequences, 28% recorded once. Input material: blood. The receptors stem from a woman aged 25 to 39 in good health.

This clonotype was counted ten times or more. The V call is TRBV5-6, the J call TRBJ2-3; tentative D call: TRBD1 (6 bases). Trimming took 2 bases from V and 6 from J, leaving 13 bases between them. The germline CDR1 and CDR2 sequences are SGHDT and YYEEEE. The CDR3 has 14 residues. The CDR3 sequence: CASSLSGGPDTQYF. The CDR3 bases are TGTGCCAGCAGCTTAAGTGGGGGCCCGGATACGCAGTATTTT.

This clonotype appeared a few times. This rearrangement joins TRBV24-1 to TRBJ1-5; TRBD1 is a possible D gene (5 bases). V lost 1 base, J lost 0 bases, and 18 bases lay in between. The CDR3 runs 19 residues. CDR1 and CDR2 (germline): KGHDR, SFDVKD. CDR3 region: CATSDFGGVLLYSNQPQHF. CDR3 DNA sequence: TGTGCCACCAGTGATTTCGGAGGGGTCCTCCTCTATAGCAATCAGCCCCAGCATTTT.

V usage is TRBV29-1 and J usage is TRBJ1-1; 7 bases agree with TRBD1. The CDR3 is made up of 13 amino acids. Unmatched junction bases numbered 9, after V lost 6 bases and J lost 5 bases. CDR1 is SQVTM, CDR2 ANQGSEA, per germline. CDR3 coding DNA: TGCAGCGTGGGAGGGGGCCGGAGGACTGAAGCTTTCTTT. This encodes CSVGGGRRTEAFF.

This clonotype was picked up a small number of times. Here the CDR3 reads CASSQGGRRLSYGYTF. The CDR3 DNA sequence: TGTGCCAGCAGCCAAGGCGGCAGGAGGTTAAGCTATGGCTACACCTTC. The V gene is TRBV4-2, the J gene TRBJ1-2; D ambiguous. This CDR3 is 16 amino acids long. The germline CDR1 and CDR2 sequences are LGHNA and YNFKEQ. V lost 1 base to trimming and J lost 4 bases, with 16 bases between them.

This clonotype was counted only a few times. The J gene is TRBJ2-2, the V gene TRBV10-1; TRBD1 or TRBD2 may be the D gene (6 bases each). V lost 3 bases and J 0 bases, leaving 8 bases between the germline ends. This CDR3 contains 15 residues. Germline V lookup: CDR1 WNHNN, CDR2 SYGVQD (reference sequence). CDR3 nucleotides: TGCGCCAGCAGTGAAGGGGGGTCGAACACCGGGGAGCTGTTTTTT. Its protein product is CASSEGGSNTGELFF.

The J gene is TRBJ2-1, the V gene TRBV5-1; 9 bases fit TRBD2. The CDR3 extends over 15 amino acids. Germline values: CDR1 SGHRS, CDR2 YFSETQ. Unmatched junction bases numbered 3, after V lost 2 bases and J lost 3 bases. As DNA, the CDR3 is TGCGCCAGCAGCTTAGGACTAGCGAACTACAATGAGCAGTTCTTC. This gives the protein CASSLGLANYNEQFF.

The genes are TRBV7-8 and TRBJ1-1, with D possibly being TRBD1 (6 bases). Deletions cut 4 bases from V and 4 bases from J, with 16 bases between. Germline V gene lookup returns CDR1 SGHVS and CDR2 FQNEAQ. The CDR3 sequence is 15 residues long. This chain's CDR3 is CASSWGGGGGTEAFF. The CDR3 DNA is TGTGCCAGCAGCTGGGGGGGCGGAGGGGGCACTGAAGCTTTCTTT.

The V gene is TRBV6-5, the J gene TRBJ1-2; D is possibly TRBD1 (5 bases). CDR1 is MNHEY, CDR2 SVGAGI, per germline. The ends were cut back, 8 bases at V and 3 bases at J, with 16 bases in the middle. This CDR3 contains 14 residues. The CDR3 DNA follows: TGTGCCAGCTCGGCGCGGGGCAGCGACTATGGCTACACCTTC. This translates into CASSARGSDYGYTF.

The sample holds a few counts of this clonotype. V usage is TRBV20-1 and J usage is TRBJ1-5, with D unresolved. Trimming left V 6 bases short and J 0 bases short, with 12 bases between. The CDR3 runs 14 residues. Germline loops: CDR1 DFQATT, CDR2 SNEGSKA (reference sequence). CDR3: CSAQWEDSNQPQHF. CDR3 sequence (DNA): TGCAGTGCCCAATGGGAGGATAGCAATCAGCCCCAGCATTTT.

This clonotype was observed once. One end of the junction varies from germline; a read error may be responsible. This chain links TRBV29-1 with TRBJ2-7; D tentatively fits TRBD1 or TRBD2 (6 bases each). This CDR3 region has 13 residues. Germline-derived CDR1 and CDR2 are SQVTM and ANQGSEA. The CDR3 region has the DNA TGCAGCGTTGAAGTGGGGGGCGGCTACGAGCAGCACTTC. Residues: CSVEVGGGYEQHF.

This clonotype came up many times. This sequence joins TRBV7-2 and TRBJ1-2, with D tentatively TRBD1 (5 bases). Trimming cost V 5 bases and J 6 bases, with 13 bases left between them. This CDR3 region has 13 residues. Germline assignment: CDR1 SGHTA and CDR2 FQGNSA. The CDR3 reads CASSPSPGDGYTF. DNA of the CDR3: TGTGCCAGCAGCCCGTCGCCGGGGGATGGCTACACCTTC.

A word on this clonotype: Germline and junction disagree at one end, which may indicate a read error. The rearrangement links TRBV12-3 or TRBV12-4 to TRBJ1-2; possible D gene TRBD1, 6 bases. The CDR3 contains 14 residues. Here the CDR3 reads CTSSWTVDNYGYTF. The CDR3 DNA reads TGTACCAGCAGTTGGACAGTAGATAACTATGGCTACACCTTC.

This clonotype was counted at least ten times. DNA of the CDR3: TGTGCCAGCAGTTTGGGAAACCCCTATGGCTACACCTTC. Encoded protein: CASSLGNPYGYTF. The chain couples TRBV12-3 or TRBV12-4 to TRBJ1-2; D remains unclear. V dropped 3 bases and J dropped 4 bases, with 9 bases sitting between them. The CDR3 has 13 amino acids.

J is TRBJ1-1 and V is TRBV3-1, with D tentatively TRBD1 (6 bases). CDR3 size: 15 residues. Trimming cost V 0 bases and J 5 bases, with 13 bases left between them. Germline assignment: CDR1 LGHDT and CDR2 YNNKEL (reference sequence). The CDR3 DNA sequence: TGTGCCAGCAGCCAAGATCTTCGAGGACAGACTGAAGCTTTCTTT. This sequence encodes CASSQDLRGQTEAFF.

This clonotype was found many times. The V call is TRBV15, the J call TRBJ2-7; 8 bases fit TRBD1. The CDR3 has 15 amino acids. With 1 base clipped from V and 5 bases from J, the junction kept 7 bases outside the gene matches. Germline V CDR1 and CDR2: LNHNV, YYDKDF (reference sequence). The CDR3 loop reads CATSRGQGASHEQYF. Here the CDR3 DNA reads TGTGCCACCAGCAGAGGTCAGGGGGCTAGCCACGAGCAGTACTTC.

The V gene is TRBV29-1, the J gene TRBJ2-5; a weak D match, TRBD2 (7 bases). Germline CDR1 SQVTM, CDR2 ANQGSEA. The CDR3 contains 12 residues. The germline V and J ends were trimmed by 7 bases and 5 bases, with 14 bases remaining between them. The CDR3 sequence: CSAKGGPETQYF. CDR3 nucleotides: TGCAGCGCCAAGGGGGGGCCCGAGACCCAGTACTTC. The full variable domain, rest sourced from reference TRBV29-1 and TRBJ2-5, is SAVISQKPSRDICQRGTSLTIQCQVDSQVTMMFWYRQQPGQSLTLIATANQGSEATYESGFVIDKFPISRPNLTFSTLTVSNMSPEDSSIYLCSAKGGPETQYFGPGTRLLVL.

Regarding this clonotype: Relative to the germline gene, one junction end is altered; a read error may explain this. V gene TRBV15 combines with J gene TRBJ2-7; D is unresolved. The CDR3 length is 12 residues. The germline CDR1 and CDR2 sequences are LNHNV and YYDKDF (reference sequence). CDR3 residues: CVTGYGVNEQYF. CDR3 nucleotides: TGTGTCACCGGTTATGGGGTAAACGAGCAGTACTTC.

The CDR3 nucleotides are TGCGCCAGCAGCCAAGGTCTCGGTCAGAACACTGAAGCTTTCTTT. Amino acid sequence: CASSQGLGQNTEAFF. The genes are TRBV4-3 and TRBJ1-1; unclear D gene. V was trimmed by 1 base and J by 1 base, leaving 10 bases between them. CDR1 is LGHNA, CDR2 YSLEER, per germline. The CDR3 spans 15 residues.

This chain links TRBV3-1 with TRBJ2-7; weak D call: TRBD2 (5 bases). V was clipped by 3 bases and J by 2 bases, with 17 bases between them. This CDR3 is 16 amino acids long. Germline V gives CDR1 LGHDT, CDR2 YNNKEL (reference sequence). The CDR3 region has the DNA TGTGCCAGCAGCCACGACCGAGGGCACTACACCTACGAGCAGTACTTC. Amino acid sequence: CASSHDRGHYTYEQYF.

This clonotype was found many times. The gene calls are TRBV28 and TRBJ2-6; the match to TRBD1 covers 12 bases. This CDR3 has 18 residues. Germline CDR1 is MDHEN and CDR2 is SYDVKM. Trimming cost V 6 bases and J 4 bases; bases outside gene matches: 10. The CDR3 reads CASSTPGQGATGANVLTF. The CDR3 nucleotides read TGTGCCAGCAGCACACCGGGACAGGGGGCTACCGGGGCCAACGTCCTGACTTTC.

With respect to this clonotype: This may be a read error, as it is one base from a much larger clone. V and J are TRBV6-6 and TRBJ2-7; D is perhaps TRBD1 (6 bases). V gave up 6 bases and J gave up 1 base, with 16 bases separating them. Germline V gene sequence: CDR1 MNHNY, CDR2 SVGAGI (reference sequence). The CDR3 is 15 residues long. CDR3 sequence (DNA): TGTGCCAGCAGCCCCAGGGGCTTCGTATCCTACGAGCAGTACTTC. It codes for CASSPRGFVSYEQYF.

This clonotype was recorded a few times. The rearrangement uses TRBV4-3 and TRBJ1-1; D remains ambiguous. CDR3 length: 15 amino acids. Per the germline V gene, CDR1 is LGHNA and CDR2 is YSLEER. Trimming took off 1 base at V and 1 base at J, with 10 bases between the two ends. CDR3 amino acids: CASSQVYVGNTEAFF. In DNA, the CDR3 is TGCGCCAGCAGCCAAGTTTACGTGGGGAACACTGAAGCTTTCTTT.

The J gene is TRBJ2-4, the V gene TRBV21-1; TRBD1, as called in the table, went unchecked against the DNA. TRBV21-1 is a listed pseudogene. The CDR3 runs 14 residues. The CDR3: CASSSWDRGKEQYF. The DNA for the CDR3 is TGTGCCAGCAGCAGCTGGGACAGGGGGAAAGAGCAGTACTTC.

The chain links TRBV15 to TRBJ2-1; 7 nucleotides align to TRBD2. The junction had 11 bases not matched to a gene; V was cut back by 8 bases and J by 7 bases. There are 14 residues in the CDR3. Per the germline V gene, CDR1 is LNHNV and CDR2 is YYDKDF (reference sequence). The CDR3 sequence: CATGAGPIGNEQFF. The CDR3 DNA reads TGTGCCACCGGAGCGGGACCCATCGGGAATGAGCAGTTCTTC. The full variable domain, rest sourced from reference TRBV15 and TRBJ2-1, is DAMVIQNPRYQVTQFGKPVTLSCSQTLNHNVMYWYQQKSSQAPKLLFHYYDKDFNNEADTPDNFQSRRPNTSFCFLDIRSPGLGDTAMYLCATGAGPIGNEQFFGPGTRLTVL.

The J gene is TRBJ2-7, the V gene TRBV15; TRBD2 matches 7 bases. V shed 2 bases and J 6 bases; nucleotides not matched to a gene: 4. The CDR3 is made up of 13 amino acids. Germline lookup yields CDR1 LNHNV and CDR2 YYDKDF (reference sequence). The chain's CDR3 is CATSRRTRSEQYF. The CDR3, as DNA: TGTGCCACCAGCAGAAGGACTAGATCCGAGCAGTACTTC.